This TCR beta chain was identified during a study of T cells in Graves' hyperthyroidism and ophthalmopathy. Amplified regions were TCR beta CDR3 sequences from RNA transcripts. An initial round of RT-PCR targeting the TCR CDR3 relied on the HTBI primer set. TCRdb passed the multiplex PCR reads through MiXCR, listing each CDR3 protein once. The table includes hundreds of thousands of distinct CDR3 sequences, about 45% detected once. Trimming took off 6 bases at V and 2 bases at J, with 14 bases between the two ends. The length of the CDR3 is 14 residues. The sequence was collected from an adult man with Graves' disease, either hyperthyroidism or ophthalmopathy (not recorded which). Sequenced: peripheral blood or thyroid tissue (not recorded which). The chain couples TRBV12-3 or TRBV12-4 to TRBJ2-7; the D gene is possibly TRBD1 (6 bases). The CDR3 spells CASSYRQETYEQYF. CDR3 nucleotides: TGTGCCAGCAGCTACCGACAGGAAACCTACGAGCAGTACTTC.